These 11 T cell receptor beta chains originate from one sample sequenced in a study of cytomegalovirus exposure and HLA in healthy donors. Only in-frame clones appear in the TCRdb table, and some are missing; sequencing was by immunoSEQ multiplex PCR. The table has around 250,000 clones, nearly 90% seen once; the top ten hold 0.37%. Sequences were obtained from PBMCs. Source of these receptors: a woman aged 18-35 years in good health and CMV-seronegative.

V usage is TRBV10-2 and J usage is TRBJ2-4, with TRBD1 as a possible D gene (5 bases). CDR3 size: 14 residues. From germline, CDR1 is WSHSY and CDR2 SAAADI. V was pared by 8 bases and J by 3 bases, with 14 bases between. CDR3 DNA: TGCGCCAGCGGTCACCAGGGTGTCAAAAACATTCAGTACTTC. As protein: CASGHQGVKNIQYF.

This chain links TRBV18 with TRBJ1-1; 7 positions agree with TRBD1. The V gene's germline CDR1 is KGHSH and CDR2 LQKENI. V gave up 4 bases and J gave up 8 bases; unmatched junction bases: 13. The CDR3 spans 15 residues. The CDR3 DNA is TGTGCCAGCTCACTACAAGCCGGGACAGAAAACGAAGCTTTCTTT. Residues: CASSLQAGTENEAFF.

The V call is TRBV4-1, the J call TRBJ1-5, with 7 bases lining up with TRBD1. The CDR3 is 16 residues long. Trimming removed 4 bases from V and 0 bases from J; junction bases left unmatched: 6. Germline V lookup: CDR1 MGHRA, CDR2 YSYEKL. Written as DNA, the CDR3 is TGCGCCAGCAGCCTAGGACAGGCCTATAGCAATCAGCCCCAGCATTTT. It specifies CASSLGQAYSNQPQHF.

This chain connects TRBV27 to TRBJ2-7; 11 positions match TRBD2. This CDR3 region has 15 residues. The V and J ends lost 4 bases and 3 bases, in that order; junction bases with no gene match: 5. Germline assignment: CDR1 MNHEY and CDR2 SMNVEV (reference sequence). CDR3 region: CASSSPLAGVYEQYF. The CDR3 nucleotides read TGTGCCAGCAGTTCCCCACTAGCGGGGGTCTACGAGCAGTACTTC.

The chain carries TRBV29-1 and TRBJ2-7, with TRBD2 identical over 7 bases. V shed 7 bases and J 0 bases; nucleotides not matched to a gene: 9. CDR1 is SQVTM, CDR2 ANQGSEA, per germline. The CDR3 has 14 amino acids. CDR3 sequence (DNA): TGCAGCGCCATGGGGAGGGCCCACTCCTACGAGCAGTACTTC. Translation: CSAMGRAHSYEQYF.

The chain uses TRBV2 and TRBJ1-1; D is unresolved. CDR1 and CDR2 (germline): SNHLY, FYNNEI. Trimming removed 6 bases at V and 6 bases at J, with 23 bases between. This CDR3 contains 16 residues. Here the CDR3 reads CASRKSPLQNVSEAFF. The CDR3 region has the DNA TGTGCCAGCAGGAAGTCGCCCCTACAGAATGTCTCTGAAGCTTTCTTT.

Remarks on this clone: The CDR3 does not end in the conserved phenylalanine or tryptophan, so this is likely a read error. The rearrangement links TRBV6-5 to TRBJ1-5, with D perhaps matching TRBD1 (6 bases). V was pared by 6 bases and J by 0 bases, with 15 bases between. CDR3 length: 16 amino acids. Germline V gene lookup returns CDR1 MNHEY and CDR2 SVGAGI. CDR3 in amino acids: CASSYGTGFSNQPQHL. CDR3 sequence (DNA): TGTGCCAGCAGCTACGGTACAGGGTTTAGCAATCAGCCCCAGCATCTT.

The chain uses TRBV10-3 and TRBJ1-3; D call uncertain. V lost 6 bases to trimming and J lost 3 bases, with 9 bases between them. Per germline, CDR1 ENHRY and CDR2 SYGVKD. The CDR3 totals 13 residues. CDR3 protein: CAIRRHDGNTIYF. The CDR3, as DNA: TGTGCCATCAGGAGACACGATGGAAACACCATATATTTT.

This chain uses TRBV6-5 with TRBJ1-2, with a tentative D call TRBD1 (5 bases). V gave up 6 bases and J gave up 7 bases, with 15 bases separating them. This CDR3 comprises 13 residues. Germline CDR1 reads MNHEY; CDR2 reads SVGAGI. CDR3 loop: CASSQGGPSGYTF. In DNA, the CDR3 is TGTGCCAGCAGCCAGGGAGGTCCCAGTGGCTACACCTTC.

The chain joins TRBV5-1 to TRBJ2-7; D remains ambiguous. This CDR3 has 14 residues. The germline V gene has CDR1 SGHRS and CDR2 YFSETQ. V was pared by 0 bases and J by 4 bases, with 11 bases between. Here the CDR3 reads CASSLGVAGYEQYF. The CDR3 DNA reads TGCGCCAGCAGCTTGGGGGTAGCTGGATACGAGCAGTACTTC.

This rearrangement joins TRBV10-1 to TRBJ1-3; possibly TRBD1 for D (6 bases). CDR1 is WNHNN, CDR2 SYGVQD, per germline (reference sequence). The V end lost 6 bases, the J end lost 0 bases, and 12 bases lay between the germline ends. The CDR3 is 15 amino acids. The CDR3 DNA is TGCGCCAGCAGCCGGGACATAAGCTCTGGAAACACCATATATTTT. Its translation: CASSRDISSGNTIYF.